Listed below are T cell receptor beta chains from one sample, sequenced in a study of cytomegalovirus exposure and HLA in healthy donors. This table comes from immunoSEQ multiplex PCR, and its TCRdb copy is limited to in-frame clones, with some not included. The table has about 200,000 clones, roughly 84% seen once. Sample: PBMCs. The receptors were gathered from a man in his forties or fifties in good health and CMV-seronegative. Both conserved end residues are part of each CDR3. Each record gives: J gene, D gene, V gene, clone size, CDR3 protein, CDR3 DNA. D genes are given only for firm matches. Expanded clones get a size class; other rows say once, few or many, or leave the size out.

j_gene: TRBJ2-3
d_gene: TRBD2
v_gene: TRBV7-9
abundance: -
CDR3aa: CASSISSLGLAENTDTQYF
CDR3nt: TGTGCCAGCAGCATCTCCTCCCTGGGACTAGCGGAAAACACAGATACGCAGTATTTT

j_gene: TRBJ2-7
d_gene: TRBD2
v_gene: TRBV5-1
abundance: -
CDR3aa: CASSLLGTSTEEQYF
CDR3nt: TGCGCCAGCAGCCTGCTCGGGACTAGTACCGAGGAGCAGTACTTC

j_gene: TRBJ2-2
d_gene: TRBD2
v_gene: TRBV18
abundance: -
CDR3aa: CASSPLSLVGPRENDGELFF
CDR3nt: TGTGCCAGCTCACCACTCTCCCTGGTCGGTCCGCGGGAGAATGACGGGGAGCTGTTTTTT

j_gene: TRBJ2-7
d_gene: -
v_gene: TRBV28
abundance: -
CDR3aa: CASRPGTSTSSYEQYF
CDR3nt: TGTGCCAGCAGACCCGGGACATCCACCAGCTCCTACGAGCAGTACTTC

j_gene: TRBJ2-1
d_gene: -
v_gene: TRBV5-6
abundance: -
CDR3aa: CASSLEGRSSYNEQFF
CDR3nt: TGTGCCAGCAGCTTGGAGGGGCGGAGCTCCTACAATGAGCAGTTCTTC

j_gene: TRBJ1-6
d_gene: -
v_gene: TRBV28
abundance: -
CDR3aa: CASSEAITLHF
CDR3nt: TGTGCCAGCAGTGAAGCGATCACCCTCCACTTT

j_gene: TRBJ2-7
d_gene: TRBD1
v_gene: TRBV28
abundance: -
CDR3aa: CASSFPRTGSTYEQYF
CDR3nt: TGTGCCAGCAGTTTCCCCCGGACAGGGTCCACCTACGAGCAGTACTTC

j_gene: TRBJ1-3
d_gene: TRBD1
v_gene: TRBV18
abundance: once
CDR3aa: CASSPPSPGGRGNTIYF
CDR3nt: TGTGCCAGCTCACCACCGAGTCCAGGGGGCAGAGGAAACACCATATATTTT

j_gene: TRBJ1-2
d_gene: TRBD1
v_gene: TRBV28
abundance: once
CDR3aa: CASSTGGRGYTF
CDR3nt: TGTGCCAGCAGTACAGGGGGCCGCGGCTACACCTTC

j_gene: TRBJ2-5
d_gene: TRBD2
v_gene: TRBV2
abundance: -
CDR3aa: CASSASGWQTQYF
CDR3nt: TGTGCCAGCAGCGCTAGCGGATGGCAGACCCAGTACTTC

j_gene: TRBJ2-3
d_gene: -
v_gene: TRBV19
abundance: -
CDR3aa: CASSADRGGGTDTQYF
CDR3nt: TGTGCCAGTAGTGCTGACAGGGGAGGGGGCACAGATACGCAGTATTTT